This T cell receptor beta chain was identified during a study of shared clonotypes between healthy human individuals. Sequencing was at deep level. It was across several immunoSEQ plates that each subset's genomic DNA was evenly split. Clones were sequenced by immunoSEQ multiplex PCR, and TCRdb holds only the in-frame ones, with some missing. This sample has some 500,000 clones; more than 95% occur once, and the top ten carry about 0.06%. The germline V gene has CDR1 SGHTA and CDR2 FQGNSA. With 5 bases clipped from V and 8 bases from J, the junction kept 7 bases outside the gene matches. The CDR3 contains 15 residues. Overall study results and limits: An anticipated effect of sequencing depth on clonotype sharing among donors was recognized. On the whole, naive subsets had larger estimated richness than memory subsets had.

On this clone: Its antigen is not identified.

The TCR was taken from a woman aged 25 to 39 in good health. The chain recombines TRBV7-2 with TRBJ1-4, with TRBD1 matching 11 bases. Sample: naive CD4+ T cells sorted from blood. Stated subset: CD45RA+ positively selected. The CDR3 here is CASSPDRGRGEKLFF. The DNA of the CDR3 is TGTGCCAGCAGCCCGGACAGGGGGCGTGGAGAAAAACTGTTTTTT.